This entry is about one T cell receptor beta chain. Antigen: not known. Regarding treatment: randomized to nivolumab then ipilimumab (arm A) or the reverse (arm B). This entry comes from a study of sequential checkpoint blockade in melanoma. Study summary: Randomization was 1:1 between first-line nivolumab→ipilimumab and ipilimumab→nivolumab. DNA from 95 or so pretreatment tumor samples underwent TCRβ immunosequencing.

Whole-study results and caveats: Response in arm A was associated with pretreatment TIL clonality.

This CDR3 has 16 residues. With V trimmed by 4 bases and J by 5 bases, 11 bases remained unmatched. Per the germline V gene, CDR1 is SGHVS and CDR2 is FNYEAQ. Clones were sequenced by immunoSEQ multiplex PCR, and TCRdb holds only the in-frame ones, with some missing. In the table there are roughly 21,000 clones, around 26% of which are singletons. This sample comprised tumor tissue (inferred from file names), obtained from a patient given nivolumab and ipilimumab in sequence. This TCR was sampled from a human donor with melanoma. The chain is built from TRBV7-6 and TRBJ2-5, with TRBD2 matching over 9 bases. The CDR3, as DNA: TGTGCCAGCAGCTCATCCGGGACTAGCCCGGGGGAGACCCAGTACTTC. Translation gives CASSSSGTSPGETQYF. Combining the CDR3 with reference TRBV7-6 and TRBJ2-5 gives the whole variable domain GAGVSQSPRYKVTKRGQDVALRCDPISGHVSLYWYRQALGQGPEFLTYFNYEAQQDKSGLPNDRFSAERPEGSISTLTIQRTEQRDSAMYRCASSSSGTSPGETQYFGPGTRLLVL.